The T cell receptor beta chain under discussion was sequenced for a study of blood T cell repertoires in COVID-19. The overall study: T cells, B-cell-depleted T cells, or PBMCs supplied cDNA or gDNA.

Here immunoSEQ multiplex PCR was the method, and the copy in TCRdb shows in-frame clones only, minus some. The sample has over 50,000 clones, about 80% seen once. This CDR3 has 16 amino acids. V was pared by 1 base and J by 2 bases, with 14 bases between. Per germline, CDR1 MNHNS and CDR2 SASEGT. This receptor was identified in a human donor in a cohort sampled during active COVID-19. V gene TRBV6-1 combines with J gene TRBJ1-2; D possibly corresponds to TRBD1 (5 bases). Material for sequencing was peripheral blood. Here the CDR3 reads CASSEGGVMGNYGYTF. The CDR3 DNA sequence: TGTGCCAGCAGTGAAGGGGGGGTTATGGGGAACTATGGCTACACCTTC.